The 20 T cell receptor beta chains given below trace back to one sample, sequenced in a study of blood T cells in healthy people across ages. The use of a sample-barcoded 5' primer and a J-beta primer mix characterized a second PCR of roughly 6 to 12 cycles. TCRdb processed the 5' RACE reads anew with MiXCR; each CDR3 protein has one entry. This table holds more than 900,000 distinct CDR3 sequences, about 23% found once. Separately, the same data were catalogued under a study of T cells of mothers and their children.

Specimen: blood. All receptors derive from a girl under 10 years old in good health.

This clonotype was seen more than once but under ten times. The gene calls are TRBV5-6 and TRBJ1-1; 8 bases map to TRBD1. Germline V CDR1 and CDR2: SGHDT, YYEEEE. V shed 3 bases and J 4 bases; nucleotides not matched to a gene: 11. This CDR3 has 16 amino acids. The CDR3 loop reads CASSYRTGIFTTEAFF. In DNA form, the CDR3 reads TGTGCCAGCAGCTACAGGACAGGGATATTCACCACTGAAGCTTTCTTT.

The table lists this clonotype with a count of one. The chain joins TRBV7-2 to TRBJ2-5; 8 bases are a match to TRBD1. Unmatched junction bases numbered 16, after V lost 8 bases and J lost 5 bases. In germline, CDR1 is SGHTA, CDR2 FQGNSA. This CDR3 is built from 16 residues. DNA of the CDR3: TGTGCCAGCCTAAAAGTTCAGGGGGCGATTCGGGAGACCCAGTACTTC. Translation: CASLKVQGAIRETQYF.

This clonotype was seen only a few times. The chain links TRBV28 to TRBJ1-2; no definite D call. This CDR3 region has 13 residues. V was pared by 2 bases and J by 5 bases, with 9 bases between. Germline lookup yields CDR1 MDHEN and CDR2 SYDVKM. CDR3 region: CASSLRTLYGYTF. In nucleotides, the CDR3 is TGTGCCAGCAGTTTAAGAACGCTTTATGGCTACACCTTC.

A note on this clonotype: Germline and junction disagree at one end, which may indicate a read error. The J gene is TRBJ2-3, the V gene TRBV7-3, with D unresolved. Germline lookup yields CDR1 SGHTA and CDR2 FQGTGA. The CDR3 sequence is 14 residues long. The CDR3 reads CASSPVTSTDTQYF. For the CDR3, the DNA is TGCGCCAGCAGCCCAGTTACTAGCACAGATACGCAGTATTTT.

DNA for the CDR3: TGCAGTGCTAGAGGGACTAGCGGAAGCTCCTACAATGAGCAGTTCTTC. Translated: CSARGTSGSSYNEQFF. The chain carries TRBV20-1 and TRBJ2-1, with TRBD2 matching 10 bases. CDR3 length: 16 residues. V shed 1 base and J 0 bases; nucleotides not matched to a gene: 3. CDR1 and CDR2 (germline): DFQATT, SNEGSKA (reference sequence).

This clonotype was counted only a few times. The J gene is TRBJ2-5, the V gene TRBV6-9; D call uncertain. The CDR3 is 12 amino acids. In germline, CDR1 is MNHGY, CDR2 SVAAGI. The V and J ends lost 10 bases and 2 bases respectively, with 11 bases between them. Here the CDR3 DNA reads TGTGCCAATAGTATGCCACAAGAGACCCAGTACTTC. Protein: CANSMPQETQYF.

Only a few counts were recorded for this clonotype. The CDR3 region has the DNA TGTGCCAGCAGCCAAAGGACAGGGGGCCCCTACGAGCAGTACTTC. Protein: CASSQRTGGPYEQYF. The chain employs TRBV4-2 and TRBJ2-7; 11 bases are a match to TRBD1. The CDR3 has 15 amino acids. Germline V lookup: CDR1 LGHNA, CDR2 YNFKEQ. V shed 2 bases and J 2 bases; nucleotides not matched to a gene: 2.

V is TRBV5-1 and J is TRBJ2-1, with TRBD2 matching over 7 bases. CDR1 is SGHRS and CDR2 is YFSETQ in the germline V gene. The CDR3 has 15 amino acids. V gave up 2 bases and J gave up 4 bases; unmatched junction bases: 6. DNA for the CDR3: TGCGCCAGCAGCTTTACAGCGGGGAATTACAATGAGCAGTTCTTC. Protein sequence: CASSFTAGNYNEQFF.

The gene calls are TRBV28 and TRBJ2-3; 7 bases line up with TRBD2. Germline V CDR1 and CDR2: MDHEN, SYDVKM. The CDR3 is 14 amino acids. J gave up 7 bases and V 2 bases, and 6 bases lay outside the gene matches. The CDR3: CASSLKGGSNTQYF. The CDR3 nucleotides are TGTGCCAGCAGTTTAAAGGGCGGGAGTAATACGCAGTATTTT.

This rearrangement joins TRBV20-1 to TRBJ2-7; 7 nucleotides match TRBD1. Germline V gives CDR1 DFQATT, CDR2 SNEGSKA (reference sequence). This CDR3 comprises 16 residues. J was trimmed by 0 bases and V by 0 bases; bases with no gene match: 8. The CDR3 region is CSARDQGEPFSYEQYF. As DNA, the CDR3 is TGCAGTGCTAGAGATCAGGGGGAACCTTTCTCCTACGAGCAGTACTTC.

This chain joins TRBV6-2 or TRBV6-3 and TRBJ1-2; D not certain. V lost 3 bases to trimming and J lost 6 bases, with 14 bases between them. Germline V gene lookup returns CDR1 MNHEY and CDR2 SVGEGT. The CDR3 sequence is 14 residues long. For the CDR3, the DNA is TGTGCCAGCAGTTATTCGTTGGGAACGAATGGCTACACCTTC. Translation gives CASSYSLGTNGYTF.

V is TRBV16 and J is TRBJ2-2, with D hard to call. V lost 7 bases and J 5 bases, leaving 11 bases between the germline ends. Germline V CDR1 and CDR2: KGHSY, FQNENV. CDR3 length equals 13 residues. CDR3 protein: CASNTARTGELFF. For the CDR3, the DNA is TGTGCCAGCAACACGGCGAGGACCGGGGAGCTGTTTTTT.

This clonotype was seen a handful of times. The gene calls are TRBV20-1 and TRBJ2-7, with D perhaps TRBD1 (5 bases). V gave up 3 bases and J gave up 12 bases, with 18 bases separating them. CDR1 DFQATT and CDR2 SNEGSKA come from the germline V gene (reference sequence). The CDR3 is made up of 12 amino acids. CDR3 loop: CSARYRGGPWYF. CDR3 DNA sequence: TGCAGTGCTAGGTATAGGGGCGGTCCCTGGTACTTC.

CDR3 bases: TGTGCCAGCAGCTCTAGCGGGGGGGCGGGAAATACGCAGTATTTT. Amino acid sequence: CASSSSGGAGNTQYF. The chain uses TRBV7-2 and TRBJ2-3; 12 bases match TRBD2. Germline trimming cut 4 bases from V and 7 bases from J; bases unmatched to any gene: 6. Germline CDR1 reads SGHTA; CDR2 reads FQGNSA. The CDR3 has 15 residues.

The genes are TRBV2 and TRBJ1-2; no clear D gene. Trimming left V 2 bases short and J 2 bases short, with 6 bases between. The CDR3 loop spans 13 amino acids. Germline V gene lookup returns CDR1 SNHLY and CDR2 FYNNEI. The CDR3, as DNA: TGTGCCAGCAGTGAAAACCTAAACTATGGCTACACCTTC. Its protein product is CASSENLNYGYTF.

This sequence joins TRBV9 and TRBJ2-3, with D uncertain. CDR1 and CDR2 (germline): SGDLS, YYNGEE. V lost 6 bases and J 4 bases, leaving 9 bases between the germline ends. The CDR3 spans 12 residues. CDR3 bases: TGTGCCAGCACCGGTTCCGCAGATACGCAGTATTTT. Translation: CASTGSADTQYF.

J is TRBJ2-7 and V is TRBV20-1; D is ambiguous. Trimming shortened V by 6 bases and J by 0 bases, and 15 bases separated the two germline ends. The CDR3 runs 14 residues. The germline CDR1 and CDR2 sequences are DFQATT and SNEGSKA (reference sequence). Written as DNA, the CDR3 is TGCAGTGCGTCGGAACAGAGAAGCTCCTACGAGCAGTACTTC. Translated: CSASEQRSSYEQYF.

J is TRBJ2-1 and V is TRBV2, with D possibly being TRBD1 or TRBD2 (5 bases each). The germline V gene encodes CDR1 SNHLY and CDR2 FYNNEI. V was cut by 6 bases and J by 4 bases, with 13 bases left in between. The CDR3 has 14 amino acids. CDR3 nucleotide sequence: TGTGCCAGCAGGGGGACCTTGCTTTACAATGAGCAGTTCTTC. Translated: CASRGTLLYNEQFF. Supplemented by reference TRBV2 and TRBJ2-1, the full variable domain reads EPEVTQTPSHQVTQMGQEVILRCVPISNHLYFYWYRQILGQKVEFLVSFYNNEISEKSEIFDDQFSVERPDGSNFTLKIRSTKLEDSAMYFCASRGTLLYNEQFFGPGTRLTVL.

This clonotype was observed a handful of times. V is TRBV2 and J is TRBJ1-4; D is perhaps TRBD1 (6 bases). Looked up from germline, CDR1 is SNHLY and CDR2 is FYNNEI. There are 12 residues in the CDR3. V lost 2 bases and J 8 bases, leaving 6 bases between the germline ends. CDR3 in amino acids: CASSERGEKLFF. DNA of the CDR3: TGTGCCAGCAGTGAAAGGGGGGAAAAACTGTTTTTT.

CDR3 loop: CASSRDRDTEQFF. The CDR3 nucleotides read TGCGCCAGCAGCCGGGACAGGGACACTGAGCAGTTCTTC. The rearrangement links TRBV4-1 to TRBJ2-1; 9 nucleotides match TRBD1. V was clipped by 4 bases and J by 9 bases; unmatched bases: 4. CDR1 and CDR2 (germline): MGHRA, YSYEKL. This CDR3 is 13 amino acids long.